This TCR beta chain came from a study of blood T cells in healthy people across ages. The study, taken as a whole, reports: Age advanced and TCR beta diversity per million T cells fell, roughly linearly. Leaving the PBMCs unsorted stopped any conclusive comparison of naive versus antigen-experienced cells.

For the second PCR, which ran for about 7 to 11 cycles, a sample-barcoded 5' primer and a J-beta primer mix were used. The authors tagged each cDNA molecule using a template-switch adaptor with 12 random nucleotides. Each CDR3 protein gets one entry after TCRdb re-called the 5' RACE reads with MiXCR. The sample holds about 780,000 distinct CDR3 sequences, about 62% seen once. Germline lookup yields CDR1 SGDLS and CDR2 YYNGEE. This CDR3 is 15 amino acids long. V was clipped by 0 bases and J by 7 bases; unmatched bases: 9. With regard to this clonotype: The target antigen is unknown.

Healthy Caucasian individuals from Russia aged about 6 to 100 were enrolled as donors. The gene calls are TRBV9 and TRBJ2-7, with 8 bases identical to TRBD1. The specimen was blood. This clonotype originated in a man aged 30 to 45 in good health. The CDR3 region is CASSVEQGGYNEQYF. The DNA of the CDR3 is TGTGCCAGCAGCGTAGAACAGGGGGGTTACAATGAGCAGTACTTC. The full variable domain, in which reference TRBV9 and TRBJ2-7 provide the parts outside the CDR3, is DSGVTQTPKHLITATGQRVTLRCSPRSGDLSVYWYQQSLDQGLQFLIQYYNGEERAKGNILERFSAQQFPDLHSELNLSSLELGDSALYFCASSVEQGGYNEQYFGPGTRLTVT.